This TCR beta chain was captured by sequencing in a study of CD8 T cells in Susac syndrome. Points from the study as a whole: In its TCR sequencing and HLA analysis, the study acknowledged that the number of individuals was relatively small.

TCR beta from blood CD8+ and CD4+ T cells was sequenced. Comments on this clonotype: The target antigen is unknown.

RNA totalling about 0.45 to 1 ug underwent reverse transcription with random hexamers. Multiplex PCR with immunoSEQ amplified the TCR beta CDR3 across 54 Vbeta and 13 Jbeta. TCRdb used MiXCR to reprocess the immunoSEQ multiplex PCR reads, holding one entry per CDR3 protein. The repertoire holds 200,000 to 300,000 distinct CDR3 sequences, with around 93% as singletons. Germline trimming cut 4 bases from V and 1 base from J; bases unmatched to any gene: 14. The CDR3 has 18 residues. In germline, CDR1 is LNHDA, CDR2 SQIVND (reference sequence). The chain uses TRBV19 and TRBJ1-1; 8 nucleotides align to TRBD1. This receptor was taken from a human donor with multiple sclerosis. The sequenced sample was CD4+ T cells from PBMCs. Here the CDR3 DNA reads TGTGCCAGTAGTACCCTAACGCGGACAGGGCTTAAGAACACTGAAGCTTTCTTT. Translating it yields CASSTLTRTGLKNTEAFF.